These 24 T cell receptor beta chains were sequenced from one sample in a study of T cell changes during pregnancy in multiple sclerosis. TCRdb's table, derived via immunoSEQ multiplex PCR, lists solely in-frame clones and lacks some. The sample carries tens of thousands of clones, over 85% recorded once. The source material was CD8+ T cells from peripheral blood mononuclear cells, sampled in the second trimester of pregnancy. These receptor sequences come from a female donor with multiple sclerosis, enrolled in a pregnancy study.

The J gene is TRBJ2-7, the V gene TRBV27; D remains unclear. With 5 bases removed from V and 6 bases from J, the gap between germline ends came to 14 bases. Germline V gene lookup returns CDR1 MNHEY and CDR2 SMNVEV (reference sequence). The CDR3 runs 13 residues. The CDR3 nucleotides read TGTGCCAGCAGTCCTCGGCCTTCGGGCGAGCAGTACTTC. Translation: CASSPRPSGEQYF.

This rearrangement joins TRBV5-6 to TRBJ2-1; TRBD2 agrees at 8 bases. After removal of 2 bases from V and 8 bases from J, the junction contained 15 bases not matched to a gene. Per germline, CDR1 SGHDT and CDR2 YYEEEE. This CDR3 spans 17 amino acids. CDR3 region: CASSLLLMGLVYDEQFF. CDR3 nucleotide sequence: TGTGCCAGCAGCTTACTTCTAATGGGACTAGTGTACGATGAGCAGTTCTTC.

The rearrangement links TRBV19 to TRBJ1-4; 9 bases match TRBD1. This CDR3 has 16 residues. V dropped 5 bases and J dropped 4; count of bases not matched to a gene: 8. Germline V gives CDR1 LNHDA, CDR2 SQIVND (reference sequence). DNA of the CDR3: TGTGCCAGTAGTTCCGGGACAGGGTCCCTTAATGAAAAACTGTTTTTT. This encodes CASSSGTGSLNEKLFF.

This chain joins TRBV7-2 and TRBJ2-5, with 9 bases identical to TRBD2. V was clipped by 5 bases and J by 0 bases; unmatched bases: 4. Germline lookup yields CDR1 SGHTA and CDR2 FQGNSA. The CDR3 totals 15 residues. The CDR3 protein is CASSATSGYQETQYF. The DNA of the CDR3 is TGTGCCAGCAGCGCGACTAGCGGATACCAAGAGACCCAGTACTTC.

The chain employs TRBV6-1 and TRBJ2-7; 10 bases align to TRBD2. The CDR3 consists of 15 residues. Trimming at V came to 3 bases and at J to 0 bases, leaving 2 bases not matched to a gene. Germline lookup yields CDR1 MNHNS and CDR2 SASEGT. The CDR3 nucleotides are TGTGCCAGCAGTGAGCTAGCGGGAGTCTCCTACGAGCAGTACTTC. It is translated as CASSELAGVSYEQYF.

This clone was seen once. CDR3 residues: CASSLYPLGGVGEQYF. For the CDR3, the DNA is TGTGCCAGTAGTCTCTACCCGTTGGGGGGGGTCGGCGAGCAGTACTTC. The chain combines TRBV19 with TRBJ2-7; TRBD2 aligns across 7 bases. The germline V gene has CDR1 LNHDA and CDR2 SQIVND (reference sequence). The CDR3 runs to 16 residues. The J segment lost 6 bases and the V segment lost 5 bases, leaving 16 bases of the junction unmatched.

The gene calls are TRBV2 and TRBJ2-5; 11 positions match TRBD1. V lost 5 bases to trimming and J lost 5 bases; unmatched junction nucleotides: 4. The CDR3 loop spans 14 amino acids. Germline CDR1 SNHLY, CDR2 FYNNEI. CDR3 sequence: CASSLDRGPETQYF. CDR3 nucleotides: TGTGCCAGCAGTTTGGACAGGGGGCCTGAGACCCAGTACTTC.

The V gene is TRBV7-9, the J gene TRBJ2-2; 10 bases fit TRBD2. Per the germline V gene, CDR1 is SEHNR and CDR2 is FQNEAQ (reference sequence). The CDR3 covers 16 residues. The trim removed 5 bases at V and 0 bases at J, leaving 3 bases unmatched. CDR3 sequence (DNA): TGTGCCAGCAGCGCAGGACTAGCGGCGAACACCGGGGAGCTGTTTTTT. The encoded protein is CASSAGLAANTGELFF.

V usage is TRBV7-9 and J usage is TRBJ2-1, with 8 bases lining up with TRBD2. CDR1 and CDR2 from the germline V gene are SEHNR and FQNEAQ (reference sequence). The CDR3 is 15 residues long. J was trimmed by 4 bases and V by 1 base; bases with no gene match: 3. CDR3 DNA sequence: TGTGCCAGCAGCTTAGTTGCGGGAGGTTACAATGAGCAGTTCTTC. Amino acid sequence: CASSLVAGGYNEQFF. The whole variable domain, filled in from reference TRBV7-9 and TRBJ2-1, reads DTGVSQNPRHKITKRGQNVTFRCDPISEHNRLYWYRQTLGQGPEFLTYFQNEAQLEKSRLLSDRFSAERPKGSFSTLEIQRTEQGDSAMYLCASSLVAGGYNEQFFGPGTRLTVL.

This clone has a single count. The rearrangement joins TRBV4-1 to TRBJ1-3, with 7 positions matching TRBD1. V lost 0 bases and J lost 0; bases outside the gene matches: 11. The CDR3 runs to 19 residues. The germline V gene has CDR1 MGHRA and CDR2 YSYEKL. This CDR3 reads CASSQDMVLTGYSGNTIYF. Here the CDR3 DNA reads TGCGCCAGCAGCCAAGACATGGTGCTGACAGGGTACTCTGGAAACACCATATATTTT.

This chain's CDR3 is CASSMGGAYNEQFF. The CDR3 DNA follows: TGTGCCAGTAGTATGGGGGGAGCCTACAATGAGCAGTTCTTC. The chain uses TRBV19 and TRBJ2-1; tentatively, D is TRBD2 (6 bases). CDR3 size: 14 residues. The V end lost 3 bases, the J end lost 2 bases, and 8 bases lay between the germline ends. Germline assignment: CDR1 LNHDA and CDR2 SQIVND (reference sequence).

Written as DNA, the CDR3 is TGTGCCAGCAGCTTTGGGGGGGCTTACGAGCAGTACTTC. It translates to CASSFGGAYEQYF. The chain recombines TRBV5-5 with TRBJ2-7; TRBD2 is a possible D gene (7 bases). V lost 2 bases and J 4 bases, leaving 10 bases between the germline ends. Germline lookup yields CDR1 SGHKS and CDR2 YYEKEE (reference sequence). The CDR3 is 13 amino acids.

The chain joins TRBV7-9 to TRBJ2-7; D is undetermined. Germline V gene data show CDR1 as SEHNR and CDR2 as FQNEAQ (reference sequence). The CDR3 sequence is 12 residues long. The V end was cut by 8 bases, the J end by 2 bases, with 10 bases between. The CDR3 DNA is TGTGCCAGCGGTGGCGGTCCCTACGAGCAGTACTTC. It is translated as CASGGGPYEQYF. The full variable domain, with the rest looked up from reference TRBV7-9 and TRBJ2-7, is DTGVSQNPRHKITKRGQNVTFRCDPISEHNRLYWYRQTLGQGPEFLTYFQNEAQLEKSRLLSDRFSAERPKGSFSTLEIQRTEQGDSAMYLCASGGGPYEQYFGPGTRLTVT.

The DNA of the CDR3 is TGTGCCAGCAGTTTCTGGACAGGGGGCAGTCAGCCCCAGCATTTT. Protein product: CASSFWTGGSQPQHF. The chain has TRBV28 and TRBJ1-5, with 11 positions matching TRBD1. J gave up 6 bases and V 3 bases, and 4 bases lay outside the gene matches. Germline V gene sequence: CDR1 MDHEN, CDR2 SYDVKM. The CDR3 loop spans 15 amino acids.

V and J are TRBV4-1 and TRBJ2-3; perhaps TRBD2 as D (6 bases). Germline V gene data show CDR1 as MGHRA and CDR2 as YSYEKL. This CDR3 spans 16 amino acids. Trimming removed 0 bases from V and 4 bases from J, with 14 bases in between. The CDR3 sequence: CASSQDMMAGPDTQYF. In DNA, the CDR3 is TGCGCCAGCAGCCAAGATATGATGGCGGGACCAGATACGCAGTATTTT.

The chain recombines TRBV6-1 with TRBJ2-7, with a tentative D call TRBD1 (5 bases). Between the trimmed V and J ends, which lost 10 bases and 3 bases, there was a span of 16 bases. CDR1 and CDR2 from the germline V gene are MNHNS and SASEGT. This CDR3 region has 13 residues. This CDR3 is CATGPGMGYEQYF. The CDR3 DNA follows: TGTGCCACCGGGCCAGGGATGGGCTACGAGCAGTACTTC.

V and J are TRBV28 and TRBJ2-7, with D tentatively TRBD2 (6 bases). This CDR3 is built from 13 residues. Germline V gives CDR1 MDHEN, CDR2 SYDVKM. Between the trimmed V and J ends, which lost 6 bases and 7 bases, there was a span of 16 bases. In nucleotides, the CDR3 is TGTGCCAGCAGCCCCTTGGGACTCGGGGAGCAGTACTTC. This gives the protein CASSPLGLGEQYF.

The rearrangement joins TRBV7-9 to TRBJ2-5; 13 bases agree with TRBD2. Germline CDR1 reads SEHNR; CDR2 reads FQNEAQ (reference sequence). The CDR3 covers 17 residues. Trimming at V came to 5 bases and at J to 2 bases, leaving 8 bases not matched to a gene. CDR3 residues: CASSPGLAGHKQETQYF. Written as DNA, the CDR3 is TGTGCCAGCAGCCCGGGACTAGCGGGACATAAACAAGAGACCCAGTACTTC.

Turning to this clone: Other DNA sequences within the sample encode an identical CDR3. The chain has TRBV6-1 and TRBJ2-7, with D tentatively TRBD2 (5 bases). Germline values: CDR1 MNHNS, CDR2 SASEGT. Trimming removed 0 bases from V and 4 bases from J, with 7 bases in between. The CDR3 is 13 residues long. CDR3 residues: CASSEARGYEQYF. CDR3 nucleotides: TGTGCCAGCAGTGAAGCACGGGGTTACGAGCAGTACTTC.

This clone was observed a handful of times. The V call is TRBV7-9, the J call TRBJ2-7; 10 nucleotides align to TRBD2. CDR3 length equals 16 residues. The V and J ends lost 5 bases and 2 bases, in that order; junction bases with no gene match: 9. Germline V gene data show CDR1 as SEHNR and CDR2 as FQNEAQ (reference sequence). The CDR3 DNA is TGTGCCAGCAGCCCAGGGGGGGGGACTAGCGCCTACGAGCAGTACTTC. It translates to CASSPGGGTSAYEQYF.

V is TRBV30 and J is TRBJ2-6, with a weak D call TRBD2 (5 bases). CDR3 length: 17 amino acids. Germline V gives CDR1 GTSNPN, CDR2 SVGIG (reference sequence). With 3 bases removed from V and 0 bases from J, the gap between germline ends came to 15 bases. CDR3 residues: CAWRSERLNSGANVLTF. The CDR3 nucleotides are TGTGCCTGGAGGTCGGAGCGGTTGAACTCTGGGGCCAACGTCCTGACTTTC.

V usage is TRBV28 and J usage is TRBJ1-5, with D perhaps matching TRBD1 (5 bases). This CDR3 is 16 amino acids long. Germline values: CDR1 MDHEN, CDR2 SYDVKM. The V end was cut by 1 base, the J end by 4 bases, with 14 bases between. The CDR3: CASSLYPGETNQPQHF. CDR3 nucleotides: TGTGCCAGCAGTTTATATCCGGGGGAGACAAATCAGCCCCAGCATTTT.

This chain connects TRBV19 to TRBJ1-1; tentative D call: TRBD1 (5 bases). Trimming took off 5 bases at V and 5 bases at J, with 12 bases between the two ends. CDR3 length: 13 amino acids. Germline CDR1 is LNHDA and CDR2 is SQIVND (reference sequence). CDR3 residues: CASSFGGRTEAFF. The CDR3 DNA reads TGTGCCAGTAGTTTCGGGGGGAGGACTGAAGCTTTCTTT.

The chain employs TRBV6-1 and TRBJ2-7; 8 bases line up with TRBD2. V dropped 1 base and J dropped 7; count of bases not matched to a gene: 6. CDR1 and CDR2 from the germline V gene are MNHNS and SASEGT. The CDR3 is made up of 14 amino acids. The CDR3 DNA follows: TGTGCCAGCAGTGAAGAAGGGACTAGAGCGGAGCAGTACTTC. Protein product: CASSEEGTRAEQYF.